This TCR beta chain was obtained from a study of early T cells in non-severe SARS-CoV-2 infection. About the study: Sequencing was performed on bulk RNA from unsorted whole blood, leaving chains unpaired.

A single record per CDR3 protein comes from TCRdb applying MiXCR to the 5' RACE reads. The repertoire includes around 82,000 distinct CDR3 sequences, about 10% of them detected once, and approximately 4.5% sits in the top ten. V lost 0 bases, J lost 1 base, and 20 bases lay in between. Per the germline V gene, CDR1 is MNHEY and CDR2 is SMNVEV (reference sequence). The CDR3 spans 19 residues. This clonotype was sampled from an adult who was a healthcare worker with PCR-confirmed SARS-CoV-2 infection or an uninfected control (not recorded which). Sequencing was done on a sample of whole blood. This rearrangement joins TRBV27 to TRBJ2-3; D possibly corresponds to TRBD1 (6 bases). CDR3 loop: CASSLSSYQQGSGTDTQYF. In DNA, the CDR3 is TGTGCCAGCAGTTTATCGAGTTATCAACAGGGAAGTGGCACAGATACGCAGTATTTT.